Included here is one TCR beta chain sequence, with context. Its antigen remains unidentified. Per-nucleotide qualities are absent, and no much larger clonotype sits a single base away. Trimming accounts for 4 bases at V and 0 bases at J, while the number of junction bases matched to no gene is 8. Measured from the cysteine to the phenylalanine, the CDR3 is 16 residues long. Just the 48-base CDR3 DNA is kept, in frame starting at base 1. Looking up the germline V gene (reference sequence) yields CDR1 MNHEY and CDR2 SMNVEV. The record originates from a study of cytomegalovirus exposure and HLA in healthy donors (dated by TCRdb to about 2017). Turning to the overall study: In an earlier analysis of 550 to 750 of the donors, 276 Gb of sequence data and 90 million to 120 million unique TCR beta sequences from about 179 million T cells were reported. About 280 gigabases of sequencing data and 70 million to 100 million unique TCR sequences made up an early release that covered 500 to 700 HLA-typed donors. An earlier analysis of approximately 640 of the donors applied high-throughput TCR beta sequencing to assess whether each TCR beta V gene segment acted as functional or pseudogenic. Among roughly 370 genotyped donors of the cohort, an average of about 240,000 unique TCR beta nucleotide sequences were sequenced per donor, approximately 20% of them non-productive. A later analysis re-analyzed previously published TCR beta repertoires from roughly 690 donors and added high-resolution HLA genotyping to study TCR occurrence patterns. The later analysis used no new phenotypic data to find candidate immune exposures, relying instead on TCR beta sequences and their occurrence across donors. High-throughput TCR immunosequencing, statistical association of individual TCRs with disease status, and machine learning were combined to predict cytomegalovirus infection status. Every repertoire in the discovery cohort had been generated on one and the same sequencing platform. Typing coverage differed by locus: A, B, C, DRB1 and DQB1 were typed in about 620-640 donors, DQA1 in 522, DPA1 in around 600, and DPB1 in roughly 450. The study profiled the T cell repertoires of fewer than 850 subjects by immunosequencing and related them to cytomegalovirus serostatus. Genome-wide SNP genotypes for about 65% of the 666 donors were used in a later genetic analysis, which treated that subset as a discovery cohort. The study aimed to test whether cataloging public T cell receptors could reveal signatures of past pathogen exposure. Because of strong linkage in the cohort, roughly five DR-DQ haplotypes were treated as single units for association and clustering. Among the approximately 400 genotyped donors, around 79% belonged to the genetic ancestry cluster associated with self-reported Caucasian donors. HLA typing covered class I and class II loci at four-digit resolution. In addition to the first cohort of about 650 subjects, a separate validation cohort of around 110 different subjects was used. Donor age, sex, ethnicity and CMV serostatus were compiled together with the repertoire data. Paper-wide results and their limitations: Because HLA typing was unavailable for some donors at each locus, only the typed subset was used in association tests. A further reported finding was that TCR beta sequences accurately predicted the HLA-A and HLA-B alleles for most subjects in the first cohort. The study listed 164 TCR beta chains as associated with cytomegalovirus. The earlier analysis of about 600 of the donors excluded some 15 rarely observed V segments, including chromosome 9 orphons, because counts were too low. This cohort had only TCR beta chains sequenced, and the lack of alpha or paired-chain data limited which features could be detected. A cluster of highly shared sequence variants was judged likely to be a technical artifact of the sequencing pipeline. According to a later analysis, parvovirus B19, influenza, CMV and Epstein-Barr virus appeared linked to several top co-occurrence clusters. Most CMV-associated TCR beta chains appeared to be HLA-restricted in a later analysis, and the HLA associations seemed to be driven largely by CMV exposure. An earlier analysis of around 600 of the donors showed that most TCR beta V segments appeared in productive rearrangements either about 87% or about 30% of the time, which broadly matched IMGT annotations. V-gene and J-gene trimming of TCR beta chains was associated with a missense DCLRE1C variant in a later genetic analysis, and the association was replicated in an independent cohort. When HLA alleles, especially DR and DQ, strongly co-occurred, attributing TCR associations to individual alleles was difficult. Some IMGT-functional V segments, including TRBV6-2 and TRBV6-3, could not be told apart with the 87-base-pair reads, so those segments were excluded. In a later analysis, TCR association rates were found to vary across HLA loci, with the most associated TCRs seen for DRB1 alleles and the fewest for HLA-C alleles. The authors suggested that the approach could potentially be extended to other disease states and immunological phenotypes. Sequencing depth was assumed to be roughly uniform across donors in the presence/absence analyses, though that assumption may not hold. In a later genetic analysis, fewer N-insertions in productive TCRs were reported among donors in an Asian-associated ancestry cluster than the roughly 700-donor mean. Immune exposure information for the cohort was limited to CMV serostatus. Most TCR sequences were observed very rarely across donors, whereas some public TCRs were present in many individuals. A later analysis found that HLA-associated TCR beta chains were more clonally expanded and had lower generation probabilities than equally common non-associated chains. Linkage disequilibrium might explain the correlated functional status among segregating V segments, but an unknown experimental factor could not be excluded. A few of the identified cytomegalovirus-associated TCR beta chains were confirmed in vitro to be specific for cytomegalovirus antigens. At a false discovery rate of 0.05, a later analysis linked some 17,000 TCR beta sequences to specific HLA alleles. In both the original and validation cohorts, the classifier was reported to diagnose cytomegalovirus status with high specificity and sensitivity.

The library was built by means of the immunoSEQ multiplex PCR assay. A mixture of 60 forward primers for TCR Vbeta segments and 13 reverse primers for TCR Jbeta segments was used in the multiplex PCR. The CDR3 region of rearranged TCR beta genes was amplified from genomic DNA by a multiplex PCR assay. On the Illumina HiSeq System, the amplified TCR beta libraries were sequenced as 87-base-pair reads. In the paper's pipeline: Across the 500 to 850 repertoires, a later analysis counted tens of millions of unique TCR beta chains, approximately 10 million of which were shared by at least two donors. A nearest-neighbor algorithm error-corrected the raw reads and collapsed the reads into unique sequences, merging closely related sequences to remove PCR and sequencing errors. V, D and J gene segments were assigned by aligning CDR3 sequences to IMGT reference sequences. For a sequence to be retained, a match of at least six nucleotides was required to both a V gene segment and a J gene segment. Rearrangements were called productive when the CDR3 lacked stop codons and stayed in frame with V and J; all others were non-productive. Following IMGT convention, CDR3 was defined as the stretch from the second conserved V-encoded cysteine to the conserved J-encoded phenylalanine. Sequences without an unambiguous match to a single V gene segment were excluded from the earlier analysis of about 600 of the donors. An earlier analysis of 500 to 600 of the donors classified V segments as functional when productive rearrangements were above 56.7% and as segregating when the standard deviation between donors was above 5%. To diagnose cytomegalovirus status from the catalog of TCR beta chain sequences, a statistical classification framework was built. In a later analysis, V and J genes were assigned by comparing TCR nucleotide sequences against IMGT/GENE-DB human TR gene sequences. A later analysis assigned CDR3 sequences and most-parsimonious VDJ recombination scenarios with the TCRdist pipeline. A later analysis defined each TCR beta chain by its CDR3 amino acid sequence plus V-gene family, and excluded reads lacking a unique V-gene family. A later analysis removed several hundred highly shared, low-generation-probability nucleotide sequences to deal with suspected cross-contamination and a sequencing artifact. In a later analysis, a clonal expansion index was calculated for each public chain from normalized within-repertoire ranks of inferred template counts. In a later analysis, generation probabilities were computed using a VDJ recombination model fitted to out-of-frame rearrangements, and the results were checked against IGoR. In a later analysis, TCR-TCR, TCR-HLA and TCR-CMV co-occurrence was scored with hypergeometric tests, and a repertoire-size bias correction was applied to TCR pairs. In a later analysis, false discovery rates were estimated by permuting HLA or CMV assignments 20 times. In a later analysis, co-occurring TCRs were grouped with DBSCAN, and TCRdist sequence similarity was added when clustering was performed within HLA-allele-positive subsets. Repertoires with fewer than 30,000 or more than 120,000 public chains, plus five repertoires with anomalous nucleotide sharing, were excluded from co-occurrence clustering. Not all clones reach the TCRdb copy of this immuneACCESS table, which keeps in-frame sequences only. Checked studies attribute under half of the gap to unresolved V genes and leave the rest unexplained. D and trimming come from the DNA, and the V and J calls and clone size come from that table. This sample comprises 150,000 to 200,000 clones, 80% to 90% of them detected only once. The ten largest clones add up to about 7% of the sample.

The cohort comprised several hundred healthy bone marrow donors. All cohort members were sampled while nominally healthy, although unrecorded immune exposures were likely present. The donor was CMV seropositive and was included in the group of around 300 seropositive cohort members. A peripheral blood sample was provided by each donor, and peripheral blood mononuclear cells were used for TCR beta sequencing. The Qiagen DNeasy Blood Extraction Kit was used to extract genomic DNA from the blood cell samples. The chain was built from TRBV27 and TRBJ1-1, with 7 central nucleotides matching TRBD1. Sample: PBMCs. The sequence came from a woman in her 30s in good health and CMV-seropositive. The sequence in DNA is TGTGCCAGCAGTTCCTTCTTCACAGGGGTGAACACTGAAGCTTTCTTT. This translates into CASSSFFTGVNTEAFF.